Below, 5 T cell receptor beta chains from the same sample are listed, as sequenced in a study of shared clonotypes between healthy human individuals. The method was immunoSEQ multiplex PCR; TCRdb's version includes in-frame clones alone and lacks a portion of them. The table shows roughly 2.6 million clones, with 85% to 95% occurring only once. The sample was naive CD4+ T cells sorted from blood. Specified subset: CD45RA+ positively selected. The source of these receptors is a man between 18 and 35 years old in good health.

Details on this clone: Other nucleotide sequences from this sample produce the same CDR3. This chain uses TRBV2 with TRBJ2-7; TRBD2 aligns across 10 bases. The CDR3 has 12 residues. The junction had 3 bases not matched to a gene; V was cut back by 9 bases and J by 4 bases. Germline CDR1 and CDR2: SNHLY and FYNNEI. Here the CDR3 reads CASRTSGYEQYF. CDR3 in DNA: TGTGCCAGTCGGACTAGCGGTTACGAGCAGTACTTC.

The chain couples TRBV4-1 to TRBJ2-6; tentative D call: TRBD1 (6 bases). In germline, CDR1 is MGHRA, CDR2 YSYEKL. The germline V and J ends were trimmed by 0 bases and 4 bases, with 13 bases remaining between them. The length of the CDR3 is 17 residues. Here the CDR3 reads CASSQEGQGKGANVLTF. The CDR3 DNA is TGCGCCAGCAGCCAAGAGGGGCAGGGGAAAGGGGCCAACGTCCTGACTTTC.

The V gene is TRBV6-5, the J gene TRBJ1-2; D not resolved. Germline assignment: CDR1 MNHEY and CDR2 SVGAGI. The V end lost 2 bases, the J end lost 4 bases, and 8 bases lay between the germline ends. There are 13 residues in the CDR3. The DNA for the CDR3 is TGTGCCAGCAGTTACGACACCTCCTATGGCTACACCTTC. The encoded protein is CASSYDTSYGYTF.

The rearrangement joins TRBV6-5 to TRBJ2-1, with TRBD2 identical over 7 bases. CDR1 is MNHEY, CDR2 SVGAGI, per germline. The CDR3 runs to 12 residues. V was clipped by 11 bases and J by 7 bases; unmatched bases: 8. The CDR3 DNA sequence: TGTGCCTCCGGGGCGGGGGTGAATGAGCAGTTCTTC. It translates to CASGAGVNEQFF.

The chain couples TRBV5-1 to TRBJ2-5; D unresolved. Germline V lookup: CDR1 SGHRS, CDR2 YFSETQ. Trimming cost V 4 bases and J 5 bases, with 3 bases left between them. This CDR3 has 10 residues. The CDR3 DNA reads TGCGCCAGCAGCGGGGAGACCCAGTACTTC. Protein product: CASSGETQYF.